This T cell receptor (beta chain) comes out of a study of cytomegalovirus exposure and HLA in healthy donors. General study points: Some TCR beta chains (roughly 160 of them) were listed as cytomegalovirus-associated. Generally TCR sequences proved uncommon, though certain public TCRs appeared in numerous donors.

Assay: immunoSEQ multiplex PCR; the TCRdb copy retains only in-frame clones and omits some. This sample has fewer than 90,000 clones, with 90% to 95% found just once. The donors were members of the roughly 120-subject validation cohort (separate from the approximately 670-subject first cohort). This CDR3 has 14 residues. V was clipped by 1 base and J by 8 bases, with 12 bases between them. CDR1 is LGHNA, CDR2 YNFKEQ, per germline. As to this clone: What it binds is unknown.

The chain carries TRBV4-2 and TRBJ2-1, with D perhaps matching TRBD2 (5 bases). The receptor's source is a woman aged 18-29 years in good health and CMV-seronegative. Sequencing was done on a sample of PBMCs. The CDR3 nucleotides are TGTGCCAGCAGCCAAGCGGGAATGGTGGATGAGCAGTTCTTC. Residues: CASSQAGMVDEQFF.